This is a list of T cell receptor beta chains from one sample in a study of blood T cell repertoires in COVID-19. Repertoires were generated with immunoSEQ multiplex PCR, while TCRdb's copy carries only in-frame clones and drops some. The table shows approximately 200,000 clones, with nearly 85% occurring only once. Sequencing was carried out using peripheral blood. These receptors all come from a woman between 25 and 40 years old with acute or convalescent COVID-19. Both conserved end residues are part of each CDR3. The D gene is left open where the match is weak. Clone sizes are given selectively: once, few, many, or a class where the clone is expanded.

clone size: once
D gene: -
J gene: TRBJ1-2
V gene: TRBV5-1
CDR3 protein: CASSLAESGYTF
CDR3 DNA: TGCGCCAGCAGCTTGGCCGAGAGTGGCTACACCTTC

clone size: few
D gene: -
J gene: TRBJ2-3
V gene: TRBV12-3/TRBV12-4
CDR3 protein: CASSLGGADTQYF
CDR3 DNA: TGTGCCAGCAGTTTAGGAGGTGCAGATACGCAGTATTTT

clone size: -
D gene: -
J gene: TRBJ1-1
V gene: TRBV30
CDR3 protein: CAWSVRGSAFF
CDR3 DNA: TGTGCCTGGAGTGTACGAGGGTCGGCTTTCTTT

clone size: -
D gene: TRBD1
J gene: TRBJ1-2
V gene: TRBV6-5
CDR3 protein: CASSRPGQVFYGYTF
CDR3 DNA: TGTGCCAGCAGCCGCCCGGGACAGGTGTTCTATGGCTACACCTTC

clone size: -
D gene: -
J gene: TRBJ1-4
V gene: TRBV30
CDR3 protein: CAWMRLLGGSVGEKLFF
CDR3 DNA: TGTGCCTGGATGAGGCTACTGGGAGGAAGTGTGGGTGAAAAACTGTTTTTT

clone size: -
D gene: -
J gene: TRBJ1-2
V gene: TRBV19
CDR3 protein: CASSILAGRNYGYTF
CDR3 DNA: TGTGCCAGTAGTATCTTGGCAGGGAGGAACTATGGCTACACCTTC

clone size: -
D gene: -
J gene: TRBJ2-1
V gene: TRBV7-9
CDR3 protein: CASRTSNDEQFF
CDR3 DNA: TGTGCCAGCAGGACATCTAACGATGAGCAGTTCTTC

clone size: once
D gene: -
J gene: TRBJ1-2
V gene: TRBV28
CDR3 protein: CASSSPGGRDGYTF
CDR3 DNA: TGTGCCAGCAGTTCTCCGGGGGGAAGGGATGGCTACACCTTC

clone size: -
D gene: -
J gene: TRBJ2-6
V gene: TRBV28
CDR3 protein: CASSTSGTGANVLTF
CDR3 DNA: TGTGCCAGCAGTACGTCAGGGACTGGGGCCAACGTCCTGACTTTC

clone size: many
D gene: TRBD1
J gene: TRBJ1-3
V gene: TRBV5-4
CDR3 protein: CASSLDRGSSGNTIYF
CDR3 DNA: TGTGCCAGCAGCCTCGACAGGGGAAGCTCTGGAAACACCATATATTTT

clone size: -
D gene: TRBD1
J gene: TRBJ2-7
V gene: TRBV6-4
CDR3 protein: CASSADRGGYEQYF
CDR3 DNA: TGTGCCAGCAGTGCCGACAGGGGAGGCTACGAGCAGTACTTC

clone size: -
D gene: -
J gene: TRBJ2-7
V gene: TRBV6-2/TRBV6-3
CDR3 protein: CASSSGSPSGSPYEQYF
CDR3 DNA: TGTGCCAGCAGTTCGGGCTCCCCGTCAGGGTCCCCCTACGAGCAGTACTTC

clone size: -
D gene: -
J gene: TRBJ1-5
V gene: TRBV12-3/TRBV12-4
CDR3 protein: CASSSEGQPQHF
CDR3 DNA: TGTGCCAGCAGCTCAGAGGGTCAGCCCCAGCATTTT

clone size: few
D gene: TRBD2
J gene: TRBJ2-3
V gene: TRBV28
CDR3 protein: CASSPGLFTDTQYF
CDR3 DNA: TGTGCCAGCAGCCCGGGACTATTCACAGATACGCAGTATTTT

clone size: -
D gene: -
J gene: TRBJ1-1
V gene: TRBV28
CDR3 protein: CASYGNLEAFF
CDR3 DNA: TGTGCATCGTACGGGAACCTTGAAGCTTTCTTT

clone size: -
D gene: TRBD1
J gene: TRBJ1-1
V gene: TRBV27
CDR3 protein: CASSPRQGPSAEAFF
CDR3 DNA: TGTGCCAGCAGCCCCCGACAGGGACCGAGCGCTGAAGCTTTCTTT

clone size: -
D gene: -
J gene: TRBJ2-1
V gene: TRBV5-1
CDR3 protein: CASSFGLANHNEQFF
CDR3 DNA: TGCGCCAGCAGCTTCGGTCTAGCGAACCACAATGAGCAGTTCTTC

clone size: once
D gene: -
J gene: TRBJ2-3
V gene: TRBV13
CDR3 protein: CASSLESRGIPDTQYF
CDR3 DNA: TGTGCCAGCAGCTTAGAATCCAGAGGGATCCCAGATACGCAGTATTTT

clone size: once
D gene: -
J gene: TRBJ2-3
V gene: TRBV11-2
CDR3 protein: CASSLSGPDTQYF
CDR3 DNA: TGTGCCAGCAGCTTAAGCGGGCCAGATACGCAGTATTTT

clone size: -
D gene: -
J gene: TRBJ1-2
V gene: TRBV5-1
CDR3 protein: CASSLLQTDGYTF
CDR3 DNA: TGCGCCAGCAGCTTGTTACAGACGGATGGCTACACCTTC

clone size: -
D gene: TRBD2
J gene: TRBJ2-1
V gene: TRBV10-3
CDR3 protein: CASTSGGEQFF
CDR3 DNA: TGTGCCTCCACTAGCGGTGGTGAGCAGTTCTTC

clone size: -
D gene: -
J gene: TRBJ1-1
V gene: TRBV27
CDR3 protein: CASSPARGRNTEAFF
CDR3 DNA: TGTGCCAGCAGCCCCGCGCGGGGACGGAACACTGAAGCTTTCTTT

clone size: -
D gene: TRBD1
J gene: TRBJ1-1
V gene: TRBV4-2
CDR3 protein: CASSLGTGTKNTEAFF
CDR3 DNA: TGTGCCAGCAGCCTTGGGACAGGGACGAAGAACACTGAAGCTTTCTTT

clone size: -
D gene: -
J gene: TRBJ1-5
V gene: TRBV10-3
CDR3 protein: CAINQGPGQPQHF
CDR3 DNA: TGTGCCATCAACCAGGGGCCGGGTCAGCCCCAGCATTTT

clone size: -
D gene: -
J gene: TRBJ2-3
V gene: TRBV27
CDR3 protein: CASRGNSTRVGSTDTQYF
CDR3 DNA: TGTGCCAGCAGAGGAAATAGTACTAGGGTTGGAAGCACAGATACGCAGTATTTT

clone size: -
D gene: -
J gene: TRBJ2-7
V gene: TRBV6-2/TRBV6-3
CDR3 protein: CASSPLDGGYEQYF
CDR3 DNA: TGTGCCAGCAGTCCCTTGGACGGGGGCTACGAGCAGTACTTC

clone size: -
D gene: TRBD1
J gene: TRBJ1-4
V gene: TRBV7-9
CDR3 protein: CASSPDRGTNEKLFF
CDR3 DNA: TGTGCCAGCAGCCCGGACAGGGGTACTAATGAAAAACTGTTTTTT

clone size: few
D gene: -
J gene: TRBJ2-3
V gene: TRBV2
CDR3 protein: CASWTGTDTQYF
CDR3 DNA: TGTGCCAGCTGGACAGGCACAGATACGCAGTATTTT

clone size: -
D gene: TRBD2
J gene: TRBJ2-1
V gene: TRBV6-4
CDR3 protein: CASSEAAGGVDEQFF
CDR3 DNA: TGTGCCAGCAGTGAGGCGGCGGGGGGGGTCGATGAGCAGTTCTTC

clone size: -
D gene: TRBD1
J gene: TRBJ2-1
V gene: TRBV11-3
CDR3 protein: CASSPVWDSSYNEQFF
CDR3 DNA: TGTGCCAGCAGCCCCGTGTGGGACAGCTCCTACAATGAGCAGTTCTTC

clone size: few
D gene: -
J gene: TRBJ1-2
V gene: TRBV6-5
CDR3 protein: CASSIQGYGYTF
CDR3 DNA: TGTGCCAGCAGTATACAGGGCTATGGCTACACCTTC

clone size: -
D gene: -
J gene: TRBJ1-1
V gene: TRBV5-1
CDR3 protein: CASREAAHPNTEAFF
CDR3 DNA: TGCGCCAGCAGGGAGGCAGCCCACCCAAACACTGAAGCTTTCTTT

clone size: -
D gene: TRBD1
J gene: TRBJ1-2
V gene: TRBV29-1
CDR3 protein: CSVVVGQGAGGYTF
CDR3 DNA: TGCAGCGTTGTAGTGGGACAGGGGGCAGGAGGCTACACCTTC

clone size: once
D gene: TRBD2
J gene: TRBJ2-6
V gene: TRBV9
CDR3 protein: CASSGGLAGGPGANVLTF
CDR3 DNA: TGTGCCAGCAGCGGTGGACTAGCGGGGGGGCCCGGGGCCAACGTCCTGACTTTC

clone size: -
D gene: -
J gene: TRBJ1-2
V gene: TRBV2
CDR3 protein: CASSEGRVGYGYTF
CDR3 DNA: TGTGCCAGCAGTGAGGGCAGGGTAGGCTATGGCTACACCTTC

clone size: -
D gene: -
J gene: TRBJ1-5
V gene: TRBV16
CDR3 protein: CASSQFPSTNQPQHF
CDR3 DNA: TGTGCCAGCAGCCAATTCCCATCAACAAATCAGCCCCAGCATTTT

clone size: -
D gene: -
J gene: TRBJ1-1
V gene: TRBV5-1
CDR3 protein: CASSLAPPRTEAFF
CDR3 DNA: TGCGCCAGCAGCTTGGCGCCCCCACGGACTGAAGCTTTCTTT

clone size: -
D gene: -
J gene: TRBJ2-1
V gene: TRBV7-2
CDR3 protein: CASSLTRYNEQFF
CDR3 DNA: TGTGCCAGCAGCTTAACCCGGTACAATGAGCAGTTCTTC

clone size: -
D gene: -
J gene: TRBJ1-2
V gene: TRBV4-1
CDR3 protein: CASSQGRQAFLNYGYTF
CDR3 DNA: TGCGCCAGCAGCCAAGGTAGACAGGCGTTTCTTAACTATGGCTACACCTTC

clone size: -
D gene: -
J gene: TRBJ2-7
V gene: TRBV2
CDR3 protein: CASSDGISYEQYF
CDR3 DNA: TGTGCCAGCAGTGACGGTATTTCCTACGAGCAGTACTTC

clone size: -
D gene: TRBD2
J gene: TRBJ2-3
V gene: TRBV7-2
CDR3 protein: CASSSSGLAGGVRTQYF
CDR3 DNA: TGTGCCAGCAGCTCTTCCGGACTAGCGGGGGGGGTTAGGACGCAGTATTTT

clone size: once
D gene: TRBD1
J gene: TRBJ1-5
V gene: TRBV19
CDR3 protein: CASSRGQGGNQPQHF
CDR3 DNA: TGTGCCAGTAGTAGAGGACAGGGAGGCAATCAGCCCCAGCATTTT

clone size: -
D gene: TRBD1
J gene: TRBJ2-2
V gene: TRBV6-2/TRBV6-3
CDR3 protein: CASSSLDRGDTGELFF
CDR3 DNA: TGTGCCAGCAGCTCACTAGACAGGGGGGACACCGGGGAGCTGTTTTTT

clone size: -
D gene: TRBD1
J gene: TRBJ1-2
V gene: TRBV5-1
CDR3 protein: CASSLGTGTGLTRRGYTF
CDR3 DNA: TGCGCCAGCAGCTTGGGGACCGGGACAGGACTTACTAGAAGGGGCTACACCTTC

clone size: -
D gene: -
J gene: TRBJ1-5
V gene: TRBV4-1
CDR3 protein: CASSQEYANNQPQHF
CDR3 DNA: TGCGCCAGCAGCCAAGAGTACGCTAACAATCAGCCCCAGCATTTT

clone size: once
D gene: TRBD1
J gene: TRBJ1-2
V gene: TRBV7-3
CDR3 protein: CASSLSTGAIYGYTF
CDR3 DNA: TGTGCCAGCAGCTTATCCACAGGGGCCATCTATGGCTACACCTTC

clone size: -
D gene: -
J gene: TRBJ1-3
V gene: TRBV28
CDR3 protein: CASSFAGSGNTIYF
CDR3 DNA: TGTGCCAGCAGTTTTGCCGGGTCTGGAAACACCATATATTTT

clone size: -
D gene: -
J gene: TRBJ1-1
V gene: TRBV28
CDR3 protein: CASSTSTSMNTEAFF
CDR3 DNA: -

clone size: once
D gene: -
J gene: TRBJ1-3
V gene: TRBV15
CDR3 protein: CATSSAGFGNTIYF
CDR3 DNA: TGTGCCACCAGCAGCGCGGGTTTTGGAAACACCATATATTTT

clone size: few
D gene: TRBD2
J gene: TRBJ2-3
V gene: TRBV19
CDR3 protein: CASKWTSDTDTQYF
CDR3 DNA: TGTGCCAGTAAGTGGACTAGCGACACAGATACGCAGTATTTT

clone size: -
D gene: TRBD2
J gene: TRBJ2-3
V gene: TRBV30
CDR3 protein: CAWSRRESDTQYF
CDR3 DNA: TGTGCCTGGAGTAGGCGGGAGTCAGATACGCAGTATTTT

clone size: once
D gene: -
J gene: TRBJ1-1
V gene: TRBV9
CDR3 protein: CASSGPGGSTEAFF
CDR3 DNA: TGTGCCAGCAGCGGGCCAGGCGGGAGCACTGAAGCTTTCTTT

clone size: few
D gene: -
J gene: TRBJ1-2
V gene: TRBV28
CDR3 protein: CASRRSGSYGYTF
CDR3 DNA: TGTGCCAGCAGGCGATCGGGGTCCTATGGCTACACCTTC

clone size: -
D gene: -
J gene: TRBJ1-4
V gene: TRBV2
CDR3 protein: CASVSGIVGEKLFF
CDR3 DNA: TGTGCCAGCGTTTCCGGGATAGTGGGTGAAAAACTGTTTTTT

clone size: -
D gene: TRBD2
J gene: TRBJ2-3
V gene: TRBV9
CDR3 protein: CASSPFGGGADTQYF
CDR3 DNA: TGTGCCAGCAGCCCATTCGGCGGGGGGGCAGATACGCAGTATTTT